This T cell receptor (beta chain) was found in a study of CD8 T cells in ankylosing spondylitis. V lost 1 base and J 8 bases, leaving 10 bases between the germline ends. This CDR3 comprises 13 residues. Looked up from germline, CDR1 is SGHRS and CDR2 is YFSETQ. Study-level points and caveats: Disease-linked clones reportedly showed significant enrichment in matched ankylosing spondylitis synovial fluid. One TCR beta motif, made up of roughly eight highly homologous variants, appeared characteristic of ankylosing spondylitis blood. Peripheral blood held disease-linked clones only at relatively low frequency, and these were CD8+.

Molecular-barcoded quantitative 5'-RACE produced these TCR beta libraries. TCRdb called the 5' RACE reads again in MiXCR, with one record for every CDR3 protein. Here the sample spans 200,000 or so distinct CDR3 sequences, approximately 13% being singletons. Of note for this clonotype: Its cognate antigen is unknown.

This clonotype originated in a female donor with ankylosing spondylitis or in good health (not recorded which). This chain connects TRBV5-1 to TRBJ2-1, with D perhaps matching TRBD1 or TRBD2 (6 bases each). Material: blood, either unsorted or a sorted T cell fraction (not recorded which). The CDR3 bases are TGCGCCAGCAGCTTGTTAAGGGGGGATGAGCAGTTCTTC. Translated: CASSLLRGDEQFF.